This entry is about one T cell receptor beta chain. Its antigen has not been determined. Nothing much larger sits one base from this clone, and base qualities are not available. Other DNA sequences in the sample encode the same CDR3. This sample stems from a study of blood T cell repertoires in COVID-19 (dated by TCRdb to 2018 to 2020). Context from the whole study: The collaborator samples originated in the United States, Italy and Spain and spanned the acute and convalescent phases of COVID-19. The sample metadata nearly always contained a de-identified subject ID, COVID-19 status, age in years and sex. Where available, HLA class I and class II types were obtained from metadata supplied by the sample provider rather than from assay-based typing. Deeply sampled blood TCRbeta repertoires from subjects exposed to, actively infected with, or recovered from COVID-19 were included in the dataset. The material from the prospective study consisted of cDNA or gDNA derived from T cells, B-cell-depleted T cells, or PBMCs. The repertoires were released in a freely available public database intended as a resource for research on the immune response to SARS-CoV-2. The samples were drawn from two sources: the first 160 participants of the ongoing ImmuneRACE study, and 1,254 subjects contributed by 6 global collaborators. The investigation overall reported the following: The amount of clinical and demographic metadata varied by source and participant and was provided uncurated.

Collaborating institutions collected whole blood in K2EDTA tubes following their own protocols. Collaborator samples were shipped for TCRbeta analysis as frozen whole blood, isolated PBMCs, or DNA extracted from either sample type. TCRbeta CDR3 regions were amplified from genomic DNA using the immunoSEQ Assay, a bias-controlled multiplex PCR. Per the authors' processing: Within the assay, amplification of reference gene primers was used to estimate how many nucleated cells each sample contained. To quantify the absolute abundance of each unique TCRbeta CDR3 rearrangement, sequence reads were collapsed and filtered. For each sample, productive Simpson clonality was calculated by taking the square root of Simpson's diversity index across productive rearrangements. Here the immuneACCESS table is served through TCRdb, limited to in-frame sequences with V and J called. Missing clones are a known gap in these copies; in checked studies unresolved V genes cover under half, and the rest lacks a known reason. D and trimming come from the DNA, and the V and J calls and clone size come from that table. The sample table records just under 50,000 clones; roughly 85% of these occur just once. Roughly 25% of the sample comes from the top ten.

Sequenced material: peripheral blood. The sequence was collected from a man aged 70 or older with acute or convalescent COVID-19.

In nucleotides, the sequence is TGTGCCAGCAGCTTAGTCACAGGCAAAGAGACCCAGTACTTC. Translation gives CASSLVTGKETQYF. The chain uses TRBV7-2 and TRBJ2-5, with TRBD1 as a weak D call on 5 bases. From the cysteine through the phenylalanine, the CDR3 covers 14 amino acids. The only DNA kept is the CDR3, 42 bases in frame from the first base. The germline V gene sets CDR1 to SGHTA and CDR2 to FQGNSA. The germline ends are 9 bases apart after V is trimmed by 1 base and J by 3 bases.